Shown below are 14 T cell receptor beta chains from a single sample sequenced in a study of control samples from healthy donors and cancer patients. Clones were sequenced by immunoSEQ multiplex PCR, and TCRdb holds only the in-frame ones, with some missing. The repertoire consists of over 200,000 clones, with more than 65% occurring once and the leading ten covering 10% to 15%. Sequenced: PBMCs. These receptor sequences come from an older woman with lung cancer.

The V and J genes are TRBV5-1 and TRBJ1-2; D unclear. The CDR3 is 14 amino acids. The germline V and J ends were trimmed by 9 bases and 0 bases, with 15 bases remaining between them. Germline loops: CDR1 SGHRS, CDR2 YFSETQ. CDR3 DNA: TGCGCCACCAGTATGGGCACCACTAACTATGGCTACACCTTC. It translates to CATSMGTTNYGYTF.

V gene TRBV30 combines with J gene TRBJ1-1; D call uncertain. Trimming shortened V by 5 bases and J by 1 base, and 11 bases separated the two germline ends. Germline CDR1 and CDR2: GTSNPN and SVGIG (reference sequence). CDR3 length: 13 residues. CDR3 in DNA: TGTGCCTGGTATGGCCCAGGGAACACTGAAGCTTTCTTT. It translates to CAWYGPGNTEAFF.

The chain links TRBV7-9 to TRBJ2-7; TRBD2 agrees at 9 bases. V lost 3 bases, J lost 3 bases, and 3 bases stayed unmatched. The CDR3 covers 14 residues. Looked up from germline, CDR1 is SEHNR and CDR2 is FQNEAQ (reference sequence). The DNA of the CDR3 is TGTGCCAGCAGCTTCGTACTAGCGGGCTACGAGCAGTACTTC. This encodes CASSFVLAGYEQYF.

The chain joins TRBV3-1 (or the pseudogene TRBV3-2) to TRBJ2-3, with 8 bases matching TRBD2. The CDR3 loop spans 12 amino acids. The ends lost 1 base at V and 11 bases at J; junction bases unmatched: 2. Germline lookup yields CDR1 LGHDT and CDR2 YNNKEL (reference sequence). In DNA form, the CDR3 reads TGTGCCAGCAGCCAAGCACGGGGGGGGCAGTATTTT. It yields the protein CASSQARGGQYF.

The V call is TRBV5-5, the J call TRBJ1-2; TRBD1 might be the D (6 bases). Germline CDR1 is SGHKS and CDR2 is YYEKEE (reference sequence). Trimming took 4 bases from V and 6 from J, leaving 19 bases between them. The CDR3 is 15 amino acids. The CDR3 is CASSPWGRVTDGYTF. The CDR3 DNA reads TGTGCCAGCAGCCCCTGGGGGCGAGTTACTGATGGCTACACCTTC.

This chain connects TRBV6-1 to TRBJ1-4; D remains unclear. Germline V CDR1 and CDR2: MNHNS, SASEGT. V was shortened by 3 bases and J by 1 base, with 15 bases between the two germline ends. CDR3 length: 17 amino acids. CDR3: CASSDLRGLRTNEKLFF. The CDR3 DNA is TGTGCCAGCAGTGATCTAAGAGGTTTGCGAACTAATGAAAAACTGTTTTTT.

The V gene is TRBV7-9, the J gene TRBJ1-2, with D perhaps matching TRBD1 (6 bases). The CDR3 is 13 residues long. CDR1 SEHNR and CDR2 FQNEAQ come from the germline V gene (reference sequence). V was trimmed by 5 bases and J by 8 bases, leaving 15 bases between them. DNA of the CDR3: TGTGCCAGCAGCCCCCCGGGGGCGGGGGGCTACACCTTC. It yields the protein CASSPPGAGGYTF.

This rearrangement joins TRBV12-5 to TRBJ1-5; D possibly corresponds to TRBD1 (6 bases). The CDR3 loop spans 14 amino acids. Trimming pared 1 base from V and 7 bases from J, leaving 11 bases between. Germline V gene data show CDR1 as LGHNT and CDR2 as FRNRAP. The DNA of the CDR3 is TGTGCTAGTGGTTTGGCAGGGGTGAGCCAGCCCCAGCATTTT. It encodes CASGLAGVSQPQHF.

V is TRBV25-1 and J is TRBJ1-3; D might be TRBD1 (6 bases). The V end lost 7 bases, the J end lost 0 bases, and 10 bases lay between the germline ends. The CDR3 sequence is 14 residues long. Germline V gene data show CDR1 as MGHDK and CDR2 as SYGVNS. CDR3 coding DNA: TGTGCCAGCACCGCGGACAGCTCTGGAAACACCATATATTTT. Amino acid sequence: CASTADSSGNTIYF.

This chain uses TRBV30 with TRBJ2-1; no definite D call. Germline values: CDR1 GTSNPN, CDR2 SVGIG (reference sequence). The V and J ends lost 2 bases and 7 bases respectively, with 12 bases between them. This CDR3 has 13 residues. This chain's CDR3 is CAWSSSSVNEQFF. As DNA, the CDR3 is TGTGCCTGGAGTTCCAGTTCTGTAAATGAGCAGTTCTTC. The variable domain in full, completed from reference TRBV30 and TRBJ2-1, reads SQTIHQWPATLVQPVGSPLSLECTVEGTSNPNLYWYRQAAGRGLQLLFYSVGIGQISSEVPQNLSASRPQDRQFILSSKKLLLSDSGFYLCAWSSSSVNEQFFGPGTRLTVL.

The chain couples TRBV24-1 to TRBJ1-6; D is undetermined. Germline-derived CDR1 and CDR2 are KGHDR and SFDVKD. Trimming removed 2 bases from V and 6 bases from J, with 10 bases in between. The CDR3 sequence is 15 residues long. This chain's CDR3 is CATSDSRRINSPLHF. The CDR3 nucleotides read TGTGCCACCAGTGATTCCCGACGGATTAATTCACCCCTCCACTTT.

This clone has only a few counts. The V call is TRBV28, the J call TRBJ1-6; D is ambiguous. The germline gives CDR1 MDHEN, CDR2 SYDVKM. This CDR3 has 13 amino acids. V was clipped by 7 bases and J by 6 bases, with 10 bases between them. The CDR3: CASKGPGNSPLHF. CDR3 sequence (DNA): TGTGCCAGCAAGGGTCCCGGTAATTCACCCCTCCACTTT.

CDR3 sequence reads: CASSLVGVDEKLFF. The CDR3 nucleotides read TGCGCCAGCAGCTTGGTGGGGGTGGATGAAAAACTGTTTTTT. The chain employs TRBV5-1 and TRBJ1-4, with D perhaps TRBD1 (5 bases). The CDR3 consists of 14 residues. The V gene lost 0 bases and the J gene lost 6 bases, with 9 bases spanning the gap. Germline CDR1 SGHRS, CDR2 YFSETQ.

The CDR3 coding sequence is TGTGCCAGCTCACCAGTAGCGGAACCATTCGGGGAGCTGTTTTTT. It specifies CASSPVAEPFGELFF. The rearrangement links TRBV18 to TRBJ2-2; tentatively, D is TRBD2 (6 bases). The germline CDR1 and CDR2 sequences are KGHSH and LQKENI. CDR3 length: 15 amino acids. Trimming shortened V by 2 bases and J by 7 bases, and 14 bases separated the two germline ends.